This T cell receptor (beta chain) derives from a study of siplizumab effects on memory and regulatory T cells. Study-wide results and caveats: Proliferating Tregs taken from siplizumab cultures were not shown to have a confirmed suppressive function. Apparently key alloresponse contributors, naive T cells also seemed more diverse than memory cells. Some alloreactive sequences were traceable to unstimulated CD4+ memory cells, and siplizumab significantly reduced them. The alloreactive clones that mapped to unstimulated subsets made up only a minor fraction.

As regards this clone: Antigen: not known.

Profiled with immunoSEQ multiplex PCR; TCRdb holds only in-frame clones, not every one. Here the sample spans about 100,000 clones, around 92% being singletons. The CDR3 is 16 residues long. CDR1 SGHNT and CDR2 YYREEE come from the germline V gene (reference sequence). The junction had 8 bases not matched to a gene; V was cut back by 2 bases and J by 2 bases. The clonotype originates from a human donor in good health. Sequenced input: CD4+ T cells sorted from blood. The chain has TRBV5-4 and TRBJ2-3, with TRBD1 matching 7 bases. CDR3 sequence (DNA): TGTGCCAGCAGCTTACAGGACAGGAGGAACACAGATACGCAGTATTTT. It translates to CASSLQDRRNTDTQYF.